This paragraph reports one T cell receptor beta chain. Some clones are missing from TCRdb's copy, which holds only in-frame ones; the method was immunoSEQ multiplex PCR. The sample consists of fewer than 400,000 clones, roughly 90% of them appearing once. This entry belongs to a study of blood T cell repertoires in COVID-19. Study overall: PBMCs, B-cell-depleted T cells, or T cells were the source of the cDNA or gDNA that made up the material.

Trimming stripped 4 bases from V and 0 bases from J, with 12 bases between. The germline gives CDR1 SGHDN, CDR2 FVKESK. This CDR3 is 15 amino acids long. Specimen: peripheral blood. This sequence was found in a woman aged 30 to 39 with COVID-19, enrolled during active disease. This chain joins TRBV14 and TRBJ1-1; D ambiguous. DNA for the CDR3: TGTGCCAGCAGCCGCGATCTACGCTTGAACACTGAAGCTTTCTTT. Protein product: CASSRDLRLNTEAFF.